This T cell receptor beta chain stems from a study of T cells after posttransplantation cyclophosphamide. V lost 6 bases and J lost 0, with 8 bases in between. The CDR3 has 13 residues. Per germline, CDR1 ENHRY and CDR2 SYGVKD. Overall study results and limits: Skin or GI-infiltrating T cells shared few TRB sequences with blood. Recipient CMV seropositivity and CMV reactivation strongly tracked TRB clonality. Donor CD8+ memory clones often dominated recipient blood repertoires at later times.

Cyclophosphamide on days +3 and +4 followed busulfan-fludarabine conditioning and a marrow graft. This clone occurred many times. Its antigen remains unidentified. Generated by immunoSEQ multiplex PCR, the TCRdb table keeps only in-frame clones and is missing some. This sample has 10,000 to 12,000 clones and no singletons, with around 14% in the ten largest. The rearrangement uses TRBV10-3 and TRBJ1-2; D perhaps matches TRBD1 (5 bases). The sequencing here drew on PBMCs, taken after allogeneic stem cell transplant with posttransplant cyclophosphamide. The TCR sequence derives from a female patient aged 40-49 years who received an allogeneic stem cell transplant from a related donor, was CMV-positive, and had no GVHD. Some T cells may be graft donor cells. CDR3 in DNA: TGTGCCATCAGGACAGCCTCTAACTATGGCTACACCTTC. Translated, it gives CAIRTASNYGYTF.